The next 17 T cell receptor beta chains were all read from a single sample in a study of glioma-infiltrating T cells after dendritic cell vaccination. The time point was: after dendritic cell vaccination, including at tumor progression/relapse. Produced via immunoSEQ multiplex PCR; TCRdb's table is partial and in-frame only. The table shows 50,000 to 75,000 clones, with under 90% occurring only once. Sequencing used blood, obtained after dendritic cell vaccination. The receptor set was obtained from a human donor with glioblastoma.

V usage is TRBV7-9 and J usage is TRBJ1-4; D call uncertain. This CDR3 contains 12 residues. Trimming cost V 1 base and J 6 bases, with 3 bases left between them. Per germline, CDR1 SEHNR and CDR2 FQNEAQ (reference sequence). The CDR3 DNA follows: TGTGCCAGCAGCTTAGTCGATGAAAAACTGTTTTTT. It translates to CASSLVDEKLFF.

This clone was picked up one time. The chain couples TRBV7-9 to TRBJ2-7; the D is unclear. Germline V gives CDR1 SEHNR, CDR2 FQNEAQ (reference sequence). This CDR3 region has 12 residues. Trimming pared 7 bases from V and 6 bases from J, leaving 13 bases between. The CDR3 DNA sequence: TGTGCCAGCATCCAGTCGCCGGGCGAGCAGTACTTC. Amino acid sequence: CASIQSPGEQYF.

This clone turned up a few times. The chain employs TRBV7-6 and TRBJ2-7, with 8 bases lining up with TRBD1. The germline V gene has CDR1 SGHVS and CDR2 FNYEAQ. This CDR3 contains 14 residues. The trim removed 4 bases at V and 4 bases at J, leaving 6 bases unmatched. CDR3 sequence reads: CASSSDRAPYEQYF. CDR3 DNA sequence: TGTGCCAGCAGCTCGGACAGGGCTCCGTACGAGCAGTACTTC.

The CDR3 spells CASSQQGMLDTQYF. CDR3 bases: TGCGCCAGCAGCCAGCAGGGGATGTTGGATACGCAGTATTTT. The chain combines TRBV4-1 with TRBJ2-3; maybe TRBD1 (6 bases). Trimming cost V 3 bases and J 6 bases, with 13 bases left between them. The CDR3 covers 14 residues. The germline gives CDR1 MGHRA, CDR2 YSYEKL.

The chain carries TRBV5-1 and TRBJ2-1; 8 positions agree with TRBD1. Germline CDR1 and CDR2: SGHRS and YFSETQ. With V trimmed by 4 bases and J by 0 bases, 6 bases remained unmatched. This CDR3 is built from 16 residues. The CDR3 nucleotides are TGCGCCAGCAGCGAAGGACAGGGCAGCTCCTACAATGAGCAGTTCTTC. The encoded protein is CASSEGQGSSYNEQFF.

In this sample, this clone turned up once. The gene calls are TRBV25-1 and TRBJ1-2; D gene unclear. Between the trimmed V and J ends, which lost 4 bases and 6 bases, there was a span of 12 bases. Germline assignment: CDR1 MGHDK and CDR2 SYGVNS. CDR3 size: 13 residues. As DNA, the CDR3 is TGTGCCAGCAGTGTGCCAGGAAGTCATGGCTACACCTTC. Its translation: CASSVPGSHGYTF.

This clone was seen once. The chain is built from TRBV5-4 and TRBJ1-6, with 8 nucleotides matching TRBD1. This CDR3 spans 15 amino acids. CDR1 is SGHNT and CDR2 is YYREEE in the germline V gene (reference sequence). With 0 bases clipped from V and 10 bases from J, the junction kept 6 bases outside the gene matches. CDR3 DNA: TGTGCCAGCAGCTTGGCGGCAGGGGGCGCATCACCCCTCCACTTT. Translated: CASSLAAGGASPLHF.

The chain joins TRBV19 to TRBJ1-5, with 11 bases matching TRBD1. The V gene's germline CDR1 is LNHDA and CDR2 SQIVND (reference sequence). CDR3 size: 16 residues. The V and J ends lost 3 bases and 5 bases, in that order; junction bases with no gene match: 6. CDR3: CASSILGDRGDQPQHF. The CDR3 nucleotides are TGTGCCAGTAGTATCTTAGGGGACAGGGGGGATCAGCCCCAGCATTTT. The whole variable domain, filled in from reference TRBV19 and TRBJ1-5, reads DGGITQSPKYLFRKEGQNVTLSCEQNLNHDAMYWYRQDPGQGLRLIYYSQIVNDFQKGDIAEGYSVSREKKESFPLTVTSAQKNPTAFYLCASSILGDRGDQPQHFGDGTRLSIL.

For the CDR3, the DNA is TGTGCCAGCAGCGCTAACCTAGCGGGGGGAGGCGGGGAGCTGTTTTTT. Amino acid sequence: CASSANLAGGGGELFF. The chain employs TRBV2 and TRBJ2-2, with 11 bases that match TRBD2. With 6 bases clipped from V and 7 bases from J, the junction kept 10 bases outside the gene matches. Per the germline V gene, CDR1 is SNHLY and CDR2 is FYNNEI. The CDR3 sequence is 16 residues long.

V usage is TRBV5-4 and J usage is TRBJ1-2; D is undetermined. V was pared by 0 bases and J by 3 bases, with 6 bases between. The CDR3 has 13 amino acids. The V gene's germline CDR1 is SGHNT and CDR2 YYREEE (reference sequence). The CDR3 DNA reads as TGTGCCAGCAGCTTGGGGCAAGACTATGGCTACACCTTC. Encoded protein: CASSLGQDYGYTF.

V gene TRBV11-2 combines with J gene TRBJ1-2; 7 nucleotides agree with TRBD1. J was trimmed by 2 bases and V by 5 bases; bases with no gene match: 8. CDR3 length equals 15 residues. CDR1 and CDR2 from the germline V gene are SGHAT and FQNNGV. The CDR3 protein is CASSRSGQENYGYTF. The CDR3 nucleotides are TGTGCCAGCAGCCGATCCGGACAGGAGAACTATGGCTACACCTTC.

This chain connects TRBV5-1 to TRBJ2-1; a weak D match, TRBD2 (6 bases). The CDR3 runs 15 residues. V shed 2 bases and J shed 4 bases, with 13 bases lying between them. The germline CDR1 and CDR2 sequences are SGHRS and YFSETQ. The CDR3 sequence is CASSFAAGHYNEQFF. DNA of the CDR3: TGCGCCAGCAGCTTCGCAGCGGGTCATTACAATGAGCAGTTCTTC.

Written as DNA, the CDR3 is TGTGCCATCAGCGATCCGGGACAGGGAACCTACGAGCAGTACTTC. This codes for CAISDPGQGTYEQYF. This sequence joins TRBV6-5 and TRBJ2-7, with 9 positions matching TRBD1. V lost 10 bases and J lost 2; bases outside the gene matches: 12. This CDR3 region has 15 residues. The germline gives CDR1 MNHEY, CDR2 SVGAGI.

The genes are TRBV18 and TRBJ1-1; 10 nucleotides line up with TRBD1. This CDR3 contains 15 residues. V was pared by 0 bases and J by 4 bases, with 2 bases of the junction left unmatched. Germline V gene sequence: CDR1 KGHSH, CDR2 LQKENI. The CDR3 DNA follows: TGTGCCAGCTCACCACCGGGACAGGGGAGCACTGAAGCTTTCTTT. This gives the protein CASSPPGQGSTEAFF.

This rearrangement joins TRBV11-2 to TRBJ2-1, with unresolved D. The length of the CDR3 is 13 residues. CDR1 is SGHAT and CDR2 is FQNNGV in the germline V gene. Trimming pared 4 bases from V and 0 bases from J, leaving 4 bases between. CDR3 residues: CASSSYSYNEQFF. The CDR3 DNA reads TGTGCCAGCAGCTCGTACTCCTACAATGAGCAGTTCTTC.

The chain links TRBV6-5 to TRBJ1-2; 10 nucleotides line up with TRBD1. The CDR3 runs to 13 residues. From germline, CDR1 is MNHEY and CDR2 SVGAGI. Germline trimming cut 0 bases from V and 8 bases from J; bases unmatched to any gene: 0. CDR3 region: CASSYSTGGGYTF. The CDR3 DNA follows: TGTGCCAGCAGTTACTCGACAGGGGGCGGCTACACCTTC.

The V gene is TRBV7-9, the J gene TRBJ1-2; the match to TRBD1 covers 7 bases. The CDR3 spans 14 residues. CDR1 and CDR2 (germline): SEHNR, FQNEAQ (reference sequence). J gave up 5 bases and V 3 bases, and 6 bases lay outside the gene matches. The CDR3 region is CASSFAGGNYGYTF. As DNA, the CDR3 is TGTGCCAGCAGCTTCGCAGGGGGTAATTATGGCTACACCTTC.